These 17 T cell receptor beta chains share one sample of origin, sequenced in a study of control samples from healthy donors and cancer patients. Assay: immunoSEQ multiplex PCR; the TCRdb copy retains only in-frame clones and omits some. The sample yields roughly 48,000 clones, under 95% seen once. Material: PBMCs. All receptors come from a woman between 40 and 55 years old with head and neck cancer.

The rearrangement joins TRBV6-6 to TRBJ1-2; D not resolved. The V gene lost 0 bases and the J gene lost 8 bases, with 19 bases spanning the gap. The CDR3 has 16 residues. In germline, CDR1 is MNHNY, CDR2 SVGAGI (reference sequence). CDR3 sequence: CASSYSKLSLTGGYTF. CDR3 DNA: TGTGCCAGCAGTTACTCGAAGCTCAGTCTTACCGGAGGCTACACCTTC.

This chain uses TRBV6-5 with TRBJ2-2; D remains ambiguous. The CDR3 consists of 13 residues. The germline CDR1 and CDR2 sequences are MNHEY and SVGAGI. Trimming took 9 bases from V and 0 from J, leaving 8 bases between them. The CDR3 here is CARGMSNTGELFF. The CDR3 DNA reads as TGTGCCAGAGGGATGTCGAACACCGGGGAGCTGTTTTTT.

The chain employs TRBV5-1 and TRBJ1-1; 10 bases match TRBD1. This CDR3 is built from 15 residues. V trimming: 5 bases; J trimming: 4 bases; junction bases outside the gene matches: 8. Germline lookup yields CDR1 SGHRS and CDR2 YFSETQ. This CDR3 is CASSELWTGGTEAFF. CDR3 coding DNA: TGCGCCAGCAGTGAATTGTGGACAGGGGGCACTGAAGCTTTCTTT.

About this clone itself: One end of the junction is discordant with germline, which a read error may explain. Other nucleotide sequences in the sample specify the same CDR3. This chain uses TRBV11-3 with TRBJ2-5; weak D call: TRBD2 (5 bases). CDR1 SGHNT and CDR2 YENEEA come from the germline V gene. The CDR3 totals 14 residues. This CDR3 is CASSLAGMEETQYF. CDR3 DNA: TGTGCCAGCAGCTTAGCGGGAATGGAAGAGACTCAGTACTTC.

The gene calls are TRBV6-5 and TRBJ1-1; unclear D gene. This CDR3 is 15 amino acids long. Germline V CDR1 and CDR2: MNHEY, SVGAGI. Trimming left V 5 bases short and J 3 bases short, with 16 bases between. The chain's CDR3 is CASSITPPGDTEAFF. CDR3 DNA: TGTGCCAGCAGTATAACTCCCCCTGGGGACACTGAAGCTTTCTTT.

The V and J genes are TRBV19 and TRBJ2-7; the D is unclear. This CDR3 is 14 amino acids long. Trimming cost V 7 bases and J 0 bases, with 13 bases left between them. From germline, CDR1 is LNHDA and CDR2 SQIVND (reference sequence). The DNA of the CDR3 is TGTGCCAGTACCGGTCGCGGCCTCTCCTACGAGCAGTACTTC. Translating it yields CASTGRGLSYEQYF.

CDR3 amino acids: CASSQDRNTEAFF. The CDR3 bases are TGTGCCAGCAGTCAGGACAGGAACACTGAAGCTTTCTTT. The J gene is TRBJ1-1, the V gene TRBV2; TRBD1 is a possible D gene (6 bases). Trimming took off 5 bases at V and 1 base at J, with 8 bases between the two ends. The germline gives CDR1 SNHLY, CDR2 FYNNEI. The CDR3 extends over 13 amino acids.

The DNA for the CDR3 is TGCAGCTTTTCGACTAGCGGGGGCTACGAGCAGTACTTC. Protein sequence: CSFSTSGGYEQYF. The V call is TRBV29-1, the J call TRBJ2-7, with 12 bases aligning to TRBD2. CDR1 is SQVTM and CDR2 is ANQGSEA in the germline V gene. V gave up 8 bases and J gave up 3 bases; unmatched junction bases: 5. There are 13 residues in the CDR3.

This rearrangement joins TRBV19 to TRBJ2-1; 8 bases line up with TRBD2. The V gene's germline CDR1 is LNHDA and CDR2 SQIVND (reference sequence). Germline trimming cut 7 bases from V and 7 bases from J; bases unmatched to any gene: 12. CDR3 length equals 15 residues. The CDR3 bases are TGTGCCAGTATTAGGGGGGCGGGGGGTACAAATGAGCAGTTCTTC. Residues: CASIRGAGGTNEQFF.

The CDR3 nucleotides are TGCGCCAGCAGCACCGAGACAGGGGGCGAGCAGTACTTC. This translates into CASSTETGGEQYF. The chain has TRBV5-1 and TRBJ2-7; 9 bases map to TRBD1. V was pared by 4 bases and J by 6 bases, with 5 bases of the junction left unmatched. The germline CDR1 and CDR2 sequences are SGHRS and YFSETQ. The CDR3 is 13 amino acids.

V usage is TRBV7-9 and J usage is TRBJ1-1; 7 nucleotides match TRBD1. CDR1 is SEHNR, CDR2 FQNEAQ, per germline (reference sequence). This CDR3 region has 15 residues. Unmatched junction bases numbered 6, after V lost 5 bases and J lost 0 bases. This CDR3 reads CASSNRQGMNTEAFF. The CDR3 DNA follows: TGTGCCAGCAGCAACAGACAGGGCATGAACACTGAAGCTTTCTTT.

This clone occurred a few times. CDR3 residues: CASSPDPGTGVYGYTF. The CDR3 bases are TGTGCCAGCAGCCCCGACCCCGGGACAGGGGTCTATGGCTACACCTTC. V usage is TRBV9 and J usage is TRBJ1-2, with 10 bases matching TRBD1. Per the germline V gene, CDR1 is SGDLS and CDR2 is YYNGEE. The CDR3 covers 16 residues. V trimming: 4 bases; J trimming: 4 bases; junction bases outside the gene matches: 10. The entire variable domain, with the rest obtained from reference TRBV9 and TRBJ1-2, is as follows: DSGVTQTPKHLITATGQRVTLRCSPRSGDLSVYWYQQSLDQGLQFLIQYYNGEERAKGNILERFSAQQFPDLHSELNLSSLELGDSALYFCASSPDPGTGVYGYTFGSGTRLTVV.

This clone turned up a few times. The DNA for the CDR3 is TGTGCCAGCAGACTAGCGGGAGGGCTCGGTGAGCAGTTCTTC. Translation gives CASRLAGGLGEQFF. This rearrangement joins TRBV6-5 to TRBJ2-1, with 13 bases fitting TRBD2. Germline CDR1 and CDR2: MNHEY and SVGAGI. The ends lost 6 bases at V and 9 bases at J; junction bases unmatched: 5. The CDR3 runs 14 residues.

This sequence joins TRBV2 and TRBJ1-1; D is possibly TRBD1 (5 bases). Trimming shortened V by 4 bases and J by 4 bases, and 10 bases separated the two germline ends. Germline V lookup: CDR1 SNHLY, CDR2 FYNNEI. The CDR3 consists of 13 residues. The CDR3 DNA sequence: TGTGCCAGCAGTGTGCAGGGCGGCACTGAAGCTTTCTTT. Translation: CASSVQGGTEAFF.

The chain links TRBV19 to TRBJ2-5; no clear D. V was shortened by 2 bases and J by 2 bases, with 9 bases between the two germline ends. The CDR3 is 14 residues long. The germline CDR1 and CDR2 sequences are LNHDA and SQIVND (reference sequence). The CDR3 loop reads CASSIRVGQETQYF. The DNA for the CDR3 is TGTGCCAGTAGTATAAGAGTAGGACAAGAGACCCAGTACTTC.

V usage is TRBV4-1 and J usage is TRBJ2-1, with D possibly being TRBD2 (7 bases). Germline lookup yields CDR1 MGHRA and CDR2 YSYEKL. Trimming shortened V by 3 bases and J by 7 bases, and 22 bases separated the two germline ends. The CDR3 is 17 amino acids. CDR3 sequence: CASSQRDALGGANEQFF. DNA for the CDR3: TGCGCCAGCAGCCAGAGGGACGCACTTGGGGGGGCGAATGAGCAGTTCTTC.

A few counts support this clone. The chain has TRBV28 and TRBJ1-5, with D possibly matching TRBD1 (6 bases). The CDR3 is made up of 16 amino acids. CDR1 is MDHEN, CDR2 SYDVKM, per germline. Trimming left V 7 bases short and J 4 bases short, with 20 bases between. This CDR3 reads CASTFWGGAKNQPQHF. CDR3 in DNA: TGTGCCAGCACGTTCTGGGGGGGGGCAAAGAATCAGCCCCAGCATTTT. The entire variable domain, with the rest obtained from reference TRBV28 and TRBJ1-5, is as follows: DVKVTQSSRYLVKRTGEKVFLECVQDMDHENMFWYRQDPGLGLRLIYFSYDVKMKEKGDIPEGYSVSREKKERFSLILESASTNQTSMYLCASTFWGGAKNQPQHFGDGTRLSIL.